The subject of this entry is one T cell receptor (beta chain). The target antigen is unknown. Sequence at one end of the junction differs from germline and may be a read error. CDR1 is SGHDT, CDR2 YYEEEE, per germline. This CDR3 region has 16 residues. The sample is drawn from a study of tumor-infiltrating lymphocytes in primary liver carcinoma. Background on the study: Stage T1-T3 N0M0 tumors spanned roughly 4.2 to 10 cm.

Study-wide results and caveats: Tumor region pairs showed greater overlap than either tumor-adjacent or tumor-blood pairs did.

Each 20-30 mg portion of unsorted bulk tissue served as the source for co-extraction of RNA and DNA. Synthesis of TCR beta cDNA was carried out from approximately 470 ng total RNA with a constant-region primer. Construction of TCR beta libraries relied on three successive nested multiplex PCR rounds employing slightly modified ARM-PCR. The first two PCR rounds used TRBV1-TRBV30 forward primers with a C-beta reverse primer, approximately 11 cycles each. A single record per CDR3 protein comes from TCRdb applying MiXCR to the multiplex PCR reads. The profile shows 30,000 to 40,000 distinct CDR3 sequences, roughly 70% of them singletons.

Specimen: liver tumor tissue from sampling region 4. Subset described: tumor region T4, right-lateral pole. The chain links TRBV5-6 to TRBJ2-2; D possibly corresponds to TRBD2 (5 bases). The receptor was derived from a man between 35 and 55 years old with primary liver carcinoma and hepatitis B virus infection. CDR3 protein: CASRPNARSNAGELFF. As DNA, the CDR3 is TGTGCCAGCAGACCGAACGCCAGGTCGAACGCCGGGGAACTGTTTTTT.